A single sample is the source of the 25 T cell receptor beta chains below, sequenced in a study of cytomegalovirus exposure and HLA in healthy donors. PCR employed 60 Vbeta and 13 Jbeta primers. TCRdb keeps only in-frame clones here, not all; method: immunoSEQ multiplex PCR. Seen here are 140,000 to 150,000 clones, around 75% observed once, and the top ten hold under 2%. The sequenced sample was PBMCs. The source of these receptors is a middle-aged woman in good health and CMV-seronegative.

The chain recombines TRBV19 with TRBJ1-1; D uncertain. Germline-derived CDR1 and CDR2 are LNHDA and SQIVND (reference sequence). The CDR3 consists of 15 residues. V lost 7 bases to trimming and J lost 0 bases, with 15 bases between them. This chain's CDR3 is CASKSPWRVNTEAFF. In DNA, the CDR3 is TGTGCCAGTAAGTCCCCATGGAGGGTGAACACTGAAGCTTTCTTT. Full variable domain (rest looked up from reference TRBV19 and TRBJ1-1): DGGITQSPKYLFRKEGQNVTLSCEQNLNHDAMYWYRQDPGQGLRLIYYSQIVNDFQKGDIAEGYSVSREKKESFPLTVTSAQKNPTAFYLCASKSPWRVNTEAFFGQGTRLTVV.

The chain joins TRBV2 to TRBJ2-5; D is uncertain. With 5 bases removed from V and 5 bases from J, the gap between germline ends came to 6 bases. The CDR3 is 11 amino acids. The V gene's germline CDR1 is SNHLY and CDR2 FYNNEI. For the CDR3, the DNA is TGTGCCAGCAGTTATTCGGAGACCCAGTACTTC. This gives the protein CASSYSETQYF. The full variable domain, in which reference TRBV2 and TRBJ2-5 provide the parts outside the CDR3, is EPEVTQTPSHQVTQMGQEVILRCVPISNHLYFYWYRQILGQKVEFLVSFYNNEISEKSEIFDDQFSVERPDGSNFTLKIRSTKLEDSAMYFCASSYSETQYFGPGTRLLVL.

There are a few counts of this clone. The rearrangement uses TRBV19 and TRBJ1-1; D not resolved. Germline lookup yields CDR1 LNHDA and CDR2 SQIVND (reference sequence). V was clipped by 5 bases and J by 4 bases, with 11 bases between them. This CDR3 spans 13 amino acids. CDR3 coding DNA: TGTGCCAGTAGTCAGGTAGCGAGCACTGAAGCTTTCTTT. Its protein product is CASSQVASTEAFF.

The chain uses TRBV4-1 and TRBJ2-7; TRBD2 agrees at 9 bases. V was pared by 2 bases and J by 2 bases, with 10 bases of the junction left unmatched. Germline lookup yields CDR1 MGHRA and CDR2 YSYEKL. The CDR3 covers 17 residues. This CDR3 reads CASSQNNGLATTYEQYF. The CDR3 DNA reads as TGCGCCAGCAGCCAAAATAACGGACTAGCGACAACCTACGAGCAGTACTTC.

The chain combines TRBV14 with TRBJ2-1, with 7 bases fitting TRBD1. CDR1 and CDR2 from the germline V gene are SGHDN and FVKESK. The V segment lost 0 bases and the J segment 9 bases; nucleotides outside the gene matches: 8. This CDR3 region has 15 residues. The CDR3 DNA follows: TGTGCCAGCAGCCAAGACACAGGGGTAGTCGGTGAGCAGTTCTTC. This translates into CASSQDTGVVGEQFF.

The gene calls are TRBV7-7 and TRBJ2-5; 16 bases align to TRBD2. This CDR3 spans 16 amino acids. V lost 3 bases, J lost 4 bases, and 2 bases stayed unmatched. The germline gives CDR1 SSHAT, CDR2 FNYEAQ (reference sequence). The CDR3 here is CASSLGTSGGGETQYF. CDR3 coding DNA: TGTGCCAGCAGCTTGGGGACTAGCGGGGGGGGAGAGACCCAGTACTTC.

The J gene is TRBJ2-2, the V gene TRBV2; D perhaps matches TRBD1 (5 bases). Trimming took 9 bases from V and 5 from J, leaving 13 bases between them. Germline V lookup: CDR1 SNHLY, CDR2 FYNNEI. The CDR3 consists of 13 residues. CDR3 sequence reads: CASRTYGTGELFF. The DNA of the CDR3 is TGTGCCAGTCGGACATACGGTACCGGGGAGCTGTTTTTT.

The chain couples TRBV27 to TRBJ1-2, with a tentative D call TRBD1 (5 bases). The CDR3 loop spans 16 amino acids. Germline CDR1 and CDR2: MNHEY and SMNVEV (reference sequence). Trimming pared 0 bases from V and 4 bases from J, leaving 15 bases between. Here the CDR3 reads CASSLSQTQGPYGYTF. CDR3 DNA sequence: TGTGCCAGCAGTTTATCGCAAACCCAGGGCCCCTATGGCTACACCTTC.

This chain uses TRBV29-1 with TRBJ2-7, with D possibly matching TRBD1 (6 bases). The CDR3 is 14 residues long. Germline V gene sequence: CDR1 SQVTM, CDR2 ANQGSEA. V was trimmed by 4 bases and J by 7 bases, leaving 20 bases between them. CDR3 DNA sequence: TGCAGCGTTGGAGGGGGTGGCCATACGCGGGAGCAGTACTTC. Translating gives CSVGGGGHTREQYF.

V is TRBV18 and J is TRBJ1-3; 7 positions agree with TRBD1. The CDR3 is made up of 16 amino acids. Germline lookup yields CDR1 KGHSH and CDR2 LQKENI. The J segment lost 9 bases and the V segment lost 1 base, leaving 12 bases of the junction unmatched. The DNA of the CDR3 is TGTGCCAGCTCACCACGGGACAGTTCCCTTTCGGGCACCATATATTTT. Its translation is CASSPRDSSLSGTIYF.

The chain joins TRBV28 to TRBJ1-5, with 7 bases aligning to TRBD1. The CDR3 loop spans 14 amino acids. CDR1 MDHEN and CDR2 SYDVKM come from the germline V gene. V was clipped by 4 bases and J by 9 bases; unmatched bases: 9. CDR3 nucleotides: TGTGCCAGCAGTTCCTCGACAGGGTCCGGGCCCCAGCATTTT. Protein: CASSSSTGSGPQHF.

V and J are TRBV20-1 and TRBJ1-2, with D possibly TRBD1 on 6 matching bases. V was shortened by 5 bases and J by 7 bases, with 11 bases between the two germline ends. The germline gives CDR1 DFQATT, CDR2 SNEGSKA (reference sequence). This CDR3 has 11 residues. CDR3 sequence reads: CSAATGSGYTF. The CDR3 coding sequence is TGCAGTGCTGCCACAGGGTCTGGCTACACCTTC.

This sequence joins TRBV29-1 and TRBJ2-6; D may be TRBD1 (5 bases). Germline CDR1 and CDR2: SQVTM and ANQGSEA. V shed 5 bases and J shed 2 bases, with 13 bases lying between them. The CDR3 is 15 amino acids. The DNA of the CDR3 is TGCAGCGTTCCTCACCCCAGGGCTGGGGCCAACGTCCTGACTTTC. Translated, it gives CSVPHPRAGANVLTF. Supplemented by reference TRBV29-1 and TRBJ2-6, the full variable domain reads SAVISQKPSRDICQRGTSLTIQCQVDSQVTMMFWYRQQPGQSLTLIATANQGSEATYESGFVIDKFPISRPNLTFSTLTVSNMSPEDSSIYLCSVPHPRAGANVLTFGAGSRLTVL.

The J gene is TRBJ1-2, the V gene TRBV7-8, with 10 bases fitting TRBD1. The CDR3 covers 14 residues. The junction had 3 bases not matched to a gene; V was cut back by 2 bases and J by 6 bases. Germline lookup yields CDR1 SGHVS and CDR2 FQNEAQ. CDR3 in DNA: TGTGCCAGCAGCTTATATGGGACAGGGGATGGCTACACCTTC. It codes for CASSLYGTGDGYTF.

The chain links TRBV5-4 to TRBJ2-5; no reliable D call. Trimming shortened V by 0 bases and J by 2 bases, and 8 bases separated the two germline ends. Germline V lookup: CDR1 SGHNT, CDR2 YYREEE (reference sequence). The CDR3 is 14 residues long. The CDR3 loop reads CASSLGQAQETQYF. CDR3 sequence (DNA): TGTGCCAGCAGCTTGGGTCAGGCACAAGAGACCCAGTACTTC.

The chain combines TRBV4-2 with TRBJ1-1, with 7 bases identical to TRBD1. The germline CDR1 and CDR2 sequences are LGHNA and YNFKEQ. The CDR3 sequence is 15 residues long. V was clipped by 3 bases and J by 4 bases; unmatched bases: 8. CDR3 sequence reads: CASSHEVGTATEAFF. The DNA for the CDR3 is TGTGCCAGCAGCCACGAAGTAGGGACAGCCACTGAAGCTTTCTTT.

This clone was observed a few times. The chain joins TRBV7-9 to TRBJ1-5, with D maybe TRBD1 (5 bases). Trimming left V 5 bases short and J 0 bases short, with 11 bases between. Germline CDR1 and CDR2: SEHNR and FQNEAQ (reference sequence). The CDR3 sequence is 15 residues long. The CDR3 coding sequence is TGTGCCAGCAGCCAGGGCGGGAATAGCAATCAGCCCCAGCATTTT. This gives the protein CASSQGGNSNQPQHF.

Only a few counts were recorded for this clone. This chain joins TRBV5-1 and TRBJ1-1, with 8 bases matching TRBD1. The junction had 6 bases not matched to a gene; V was cut back by 0 bases and J by 5 bases. Per the germline V gene, CDR1 is SGHRS and CDR2 is YFSETQ. This CDR3 comprises 15 residues. CDR3 region: CASSLGTGMVTEAFF. DNA of the CDR3: TGCGCCAGCAGCTTGGGGACAGGGATGGTAACTGAAGCTTTCTTT.

The rearrangement uses TRBV10-2 and TRBJ1-2, with TRBD1 matching 8 bases. Looked up from germline, CDR1 is WSHSY and CDR2 is SAAADI. V was pared by 7 bases and J by 6 bases, with 4 bases of the junction left unmatched. This CDR3 has 12 residues. In nucleotides, the CDR3 is TGCGCCAGCACGGCAGGGGGCAATGGCTACACCTTC. It is translated as CASTAGGNGYTF.

A few counts support this clone. The chain recombines TRBV5-4 with TRBJ1-5; weak D call: TRBD1 (5 bases). Trimming shortened V by 3 bases and J by 4 bases, and 14 bases separated the two germline ends. Per germline, CDR1 SGHNT and CDR2 YYREEE (reference sequence). The CDR3 runs 15 residues. The CDR3 region is CASSSGRDRNQPQHF. CDR3 in DNA: TGTGCCAGCAGCTCTGGCAGGGATAGGAATCAGCCCCAGCATTTT.

V gene TRBV5-1 combines with J gene TRBJ1-3, with D unclear. The CDR3 runs to 14 residues. The ends were cut back, 1 base at V and 0 bases at J, with 5 bases in the middle. CDR1 and CDR2 (germline): SGHRS, YFSETQ. The CDR3 loop is CASSLRSSGNTIYF. CDR3 coding DNA: TGCGCCAGCAGCTTGCGGAGCTCTGGAAACACCATATATTTT.

This chain connects TRBV21-1 to TRBJ1-5; the D call of TRBD1 is as the table states it, not checked on the DNA. TRBV21-1 is given as a pseudogene. This CDR3 is 20 amino acids long. The CDR3 nucleotides are TGTGCCAGCAGCAAACCGCCGGGACAGGGGGCAGGGATGAGCAATCAGCCCCAGCATTTT. Translation: CASSKPPGQGAGMSNQPQHF.

This sequence joins TRBV12-5 and TRBJ2-4; D possibly corresponds to TRBD1 (5 bases). V shed 5 bases and J shed 2 bases, with 13 bases lying between them. This CDR3 contains 15 residues. Germline loops: CDR1 LGHNT, CDR2 FRNRAP. The DNA for the CDR3 is TGTGCTAGTGGTCTCCCCCAGGGATCCAAAAACATTCAGTACTTC. Encoded protein: CASGLPQGSKNIQYF.

This clone has more than one count but fewer than ten. The CDR3 region is CASSLLHEGEAFF. CDR3 nucleotides: TGTGCCAGCAGTTTACTCCACGAGGGTGAAGCTTTCTTT. The chain joins TRBV28 to TRBJ1-1; D unclear. Trimming removed 2 bases at V and 7 bases at J, with 11 bases between. The CDR3 extends over 13 amino acids. From germline, CDR1 is MDHEN and CDR2 SYDVKM.

V and J are TRBV19 and TRBJ1-2, with D uncertain. There are 14 residues in the CDR3. Germline values: CDR1 LNHDA, CDR2 SQIVND (reference sequence). Trimming removed 11 bases at V and 4 bases at J, with 20 bases between. The CDR3 region has the DNA TGTGCCGCCAGTAGTATGGGAGGGATCTATGGCTACACCTTC. Protein sequence: CAASSMGGIYGYTF.